A single sample is the source of the 21 T cell receptor beta chains below, sequenced in a study of OX40 agonist ivuxolimab in advanced cancers. Using immunoSEQ multiplex PCR, the repertoire was profiled, and TCRdb retains in-frame clones only, with some absent. The sample consists of about 69,000 clones, about 90% of them appearing once. The specimen comprised CD4+ or CD8+ T cells sorted from blood, sampled in a trial of the OX40 agonist ivuxolimab. These TCRs come from an adult with an advanced solid tumor such as melanoma, head and neck, liver or kidney cancer.

The sample holds one count of this clone. The chain recombines TRBV19 with TRBJ2-3; D gene uncertain. From germline, CDR1 is LNHDA and CDR2 SQIVND (reference sequence). Trimming took 0 bases from V and 2 from J, leaving 6 bases between them. This CDR3 comprises 14 residues. The CDR3 protein is CASSIDSVTDTQYF. The DNA for the CDR3 is TGTGCCAGTAGTATAGATTCCGTCACAGATACGCAGTATTTT.

This rearrangement joins TRBV15 to TRBJ1-5; D is unresolved. Germline loops: CDR1 LNHNV, CDR2 YYDKDF (reference sequence). The CDR3 totals 13 residues. V was cut by 1 base and J by 5 bases, with 6 bases left in between. DNA of the CDR3: TGTGCCACCAGCAGAGCGTTTGATCAGCCCCAGCATTTT. Amino acid sequence: CATSRAFDQPQHF. Variable domain in full (rest from reference TRBV15 and TRBJ1-5): DAMVIQNPRYQVTQFGKPVTLSCSQTLNHNVMYWYQQKSSQAPKLLFHYYDKDFNNEADTPDNFQSRRPNTSFCFLDIRSPGLGDTAMYLCATSRAFDQPQHFGDGTRLSIL.

This clone was found once. The chain combines TRBV20-1 with TRBJ2-7; D is undetermined. The CDR3 has 11 residues. Germline V lookup: CDR1 DFQATT, CDR2 SNEGSKA (reference sequence). Trimming removed 3 bases at V and 6 bases at J, with 9 bases between. CDR3 in amino acids: CSARGPGEQYF. CDR3 in DNA: TGCAGTGCTAGGGGTCCTGGCGAGCAGTACTTC.

The J gene is TRBJ1-2, the V gene TRBV7-2; tentative D call: TRBD1 (6 bases). The V gene's germline CDR1 is SGHTA and CDR2 FQGNSA. The V and J ends lost 5 bases and 4 bases respectively, with 20 bases between them. The CDR3 runs to 16 residues. For the CDR3, the DNA is TGTGCCAGCAGCACCGACCCCGGACAGATTGGCTATGGCTACACCTTC. Translation gives CASSTDPGQIGYGYTF.

This chain uses TRBV7-9 with TRBJ1-1; unclear D gene. The V gene's germline CDR1 is SEHNR and CDR2 FQNEAQ (reference sequence). Trimming left V 0 bases short and J 0 bases short, with 5 bases between. The CDR3 runs 14 residues. CDR3 in DNA: TGTGCCAGCAGCTTAGCCCAGATGAACACTGAAGCTTTCTTT. Amino acids: CASSLAQMNTEAFF.

The V gene is TRBV7-8, the J gene TRBJ2-5; 16 nucleotides align to TRBD2. The germline V gene has CDR1 SGHVS and CDR2 FQNEAQ. V lost 5 bases and J lost 4; bases outside the gene matches: 7. The CDR3 covers 17 residues. The CDR3, as DNA: TGTGCCAGCAGCAAGGGACTAGCGGGAGGGCCGGTAGAGACCCAGTACTTC. This sequence encodes CASSKGLAGGPVETQYF. Using reference TRBV7-8 and TRBJ2-5 for the parts outside the CDR3, the full variable domain is GAGVSQSPRYKVAKRGQDVALRCDPISGHVSLFWYQQALGQGPEFLTYFQNEAQLDKSGLPSDRFFAERPEGSVSTLKIQRTQQEDSAVYLCASSKGLAGGPVETQYFGPGTRLLVL.

The chain employs TRBV7-8 and TRBJ2-2; the match to TRBD2 covers 8 bases. The V gene end was trimmed by 3 bases and the J gene end by 0 bases; junction bases not matched to a gene: 9. In germline, CDR1 is SGHVS, CDR2 FQNEAQ. This CDR3 has 18 amino acids. The CDR3 reads CASSFPLLAEANTGELFF. CDR3 sequence (DNA): TGTGCCAGCAGCTTCCCCTTACTAGCGGAAGCGAACACCGGGGAGCTGTTTTTT.

The genes are TRBV28 and TRBJ2-2; D ambiguous. CDR1 is MDHEN, CDR2 SYDVKM, per germline. The CDR3 length is 13 residues. The V end was cut by 6 bases, the J end by 6 bases, with 11 bases between. In nucleotides, the CDR3 is TGTGCCAGCAGGGGAATAAAGCCCGGGGAGCTGTTTTTT. Translation gives CASRGIKPGELFF.

V gene TRBV4-1 combines with J gene TRBJ1-6, with D maybe TRBD1 (6 bases). Germline assignment: CDR1 MGHRA and CDR2 YSYEKL. Trimming cost V 0 bases and J 7 bases, with 19 bases left between them. This CDR3 has 18 residues. The CDR3 DNA sequence: TGCGCCAGCAGCCAAGACTCGAAGGGGGACCGAATGAATTCACCCCTCCACTTT. Amino acid sequence: CASSQDSKGDRMNSPLHF.

The CDR3: CSASLTDTQYF. The DNA of the CDR3 is TGCAGTGCTAGCCTCACAGATACGCAGTATTTT. The V call is TRBV20-1, the J call TRBJ2-3, with D unclear. CDR1 is DFQATT and CDR2 is SNEGSKA in the germline V gene (reference sequence). V lost 3 bases and J lost 2, with 3 bases in between. The CDR3 has 11 amino acids.

This sequence joins TRBV5-6 and TRBJ1-4; no definite D call. The CDR3 covers 15 residues. Deletions cut 1 base from V and 8 bases from J, with 15 bases between. Germline V lookup: CDR1 SGHDT, CDR2 YYEEEE. CDR3 protein: CASSLFVGEGEKLFF. The DNA of the CDR3 is TGTGCCAGCAGCTTGTTCGTTGGGGAAGGGGAAAAACTGTTTTTT.

This clone was seen a few times. V usage is TRBV27 and J usage is TRBJ2-5; TRBD1 agrees at 8 bases. CDR3 size: 15 residues. V shed 5 bases and J 4 bases; nucleotides not matched to a gene: 9. Germline V gene data show CDR1 as MNHEY and CDR2 as SMNVEV (reference sequence). The DNA of the CDR3 is TGTGCCAGCAGTCACTACAGGGGGATCGTAGAGACCCAGTACTTC. It yields the protein CASSHYRGIVETQYF.

The rearrangement joins TRBV29-1 to TRBJ1-5, with no clear D. The CDR3 has 13 residues. Germline CDR1 SQVTM, CDR2 ANQGSEA. The V and J ends lost 5 bases and 4 bases respectively, with 12 bases between them. In nucleotides, the CDR3 is TGCAGCGTTAGACACGATCTTAATCAGCCCCAGCATTTT. This translates into CSVRHDLNQPQHF.

This clone was counted a single time. This chain links TRBV15 with TRBJ1-5; 9 bases are a match to TRBD1. V shed 5 bases, J shed 5 bases, and the junction held 7 bases outside the gene matches. The CDR3 covers 15 residues. The germline V gene encodes CDR1 LNHNV and CDR2 YYDKDF (reference sequence). CDR3 nucleotide sequence: TGTGCCACCAGCCGGGATACAGGGGGCTATCAGCCCCAGCATTTT. This sequence encodes CATSRDTGGYQPQHF.

The chain recombines TRBV18 with TRBJ2-5; D gene uncertain. The CDR3 is made up of 12 amino acids. CDR1 and CDR2 from the germline V gene are KGHSH and LQKENI. V lost 1 base and J lost 4, with 4 bases in between. The CDR3 coding sequence is TGTGCCAGCTCACCACGTGGAGAGACCCAGTACTTC. It is translated as CASSPRGETQYF.

This clone was observed a single time. This rearrangement joins TRBV7-2 to TRBJ1-1, with 8 nucleotides matching TRBD1. V gave up 5 bases and J gave up 2 bases; unmatched junction bases: 4. The CDR3 is 14 residues long. CDR1 is SGHTA, CDR2 FQGNSA, per germline. The CDR3 nucleotides read TGTGCCAGCAGCCGAGGACAGGGAAACACTGAAGCTTTCTTT. This encodes CASSRGQGNTEAFF.

The chain is built from TRBV27 and TRBJ2-2; a weak D match, TRBD1 (5 bases). Looked up from germline, CDR1 is MNHEY and CDR2 is SMNVEV (reference sequence). V lost 3 bases and J lost 5, with 13 bases in between. The CDR3 totals 15 residues. The CDR3 bases are TGTGCCAGCAGTTTCCAGGGTATGAAGACCGGGGAGCTGTTTTTT. Its translation is CASSFQGMKTGELFF.

The CDR3 region has the DNA TGTGCCAGCAGTTACCCTCACGACAGCCAAGAGACCCAGTACTTC. Translated, it gives CASSYPHDSQETQYF. This chain connects TRBV6-6 to TRBJ2-5; D might be TRBD1 (5 bases). The CDR3 contains 15 residues. Trimming shortened V by 2 bases and J by 1 base, and 11 bases separated the two germline ends. CDR1 and CDR2 (germline): MNHNY, SVGAGI (reference sequence).

The V gene is TRBV5-1, the J gene TRBJ1-1, with no clear D. Trimming took off 4 bases at V and 1 base at J, with 8 bases between the two ends. The germline CDR1 and CDR2 sequences are SGHRS and YFSETQ. The CDR3 loop spans 13 amino acids. CDR3 nucleotide sequence: TGCGCCAGCAGCACGAGAAGGAACACTGAAGCTTTCTTT. Amino acid sequence: CASSTRRNTEAFF.

V is TRBV6-4 and J is TRBJ2-4, with D possibly matching TRBD1 (5 bases). The germline gives CDR1 MRHNA, CDR2 SNTAGT. There are 14 residues in the CDR3. The germline V and J ends were trimmed by 2 bases and 10 bases, with 15 bases remaining between them. The CDR3 coding sequence is TGTGCCAGCAGTGACGAGGCTAGGGGTGGGATTCAGTACTTC. Encoded protein: CASSDEARGGIQYF.

The chain combines TRBV6-1 with TRBJ2-7; D call uncertain. V was clipped by 1 base and J by 2 bases, with 9 bases between them. The germline V gene encodes CDR1 MNHNS and CDR2 SASEGT. The CDR3 spans 14 residues. CDR3 region: CASSEGHGPYEQYF. The CDR3 nucleotides are TGTGCCAGCAGTGAAGGGCACGGACCCTACGAGCAGTACTTC.